The source of this T cell receptor (beta chain) is a study of cytomegalovirus exposure and HLA in healthy donors. There are a few counts of this clone. The PCR had 60 Vbeta and 13 Jbeta primers. Generated by immunoSEQ multiplex PCR, the TCRdb table keeps only in-frame clones and is missing some. The table lists over 85,000 clones, 81% of them singletons. Trimming at V came to 0 bases and at J to 4 bases, leaving 6 bases not matched to a gene. The CDR3 length is 15 residues. The V gene's germline CDR1 is SGHNT and CDR2 YYREEE (reference sequence). The TCR was taken from a middle-aged man in good health and CMV-seropositive. The chain recombines TRBV5-4 with TRBJ1-1; 7 positions match TRBD1. The sample consisted of PBMCs. In nucleotides, the CDR3 is TGTGCCAGCAGCTTGGCGCCATCAGGGGGCACTGAAGCTTTCTTT. It encodes CASSLAPSGGTEAFF. The whole variable domain, remainder taken from reference TRBV5-4 and TRBJ1-1, is ETGVTQSPTHLIKTRGQQVTLRCSSQSGHNTVSWYQQALGQGPQFIFQYYREEENGRGNFPPRFSGLQFPNYSSELNVNALELDDSALYLCASSLAPSGGTEAFFGQGTRLTVV.